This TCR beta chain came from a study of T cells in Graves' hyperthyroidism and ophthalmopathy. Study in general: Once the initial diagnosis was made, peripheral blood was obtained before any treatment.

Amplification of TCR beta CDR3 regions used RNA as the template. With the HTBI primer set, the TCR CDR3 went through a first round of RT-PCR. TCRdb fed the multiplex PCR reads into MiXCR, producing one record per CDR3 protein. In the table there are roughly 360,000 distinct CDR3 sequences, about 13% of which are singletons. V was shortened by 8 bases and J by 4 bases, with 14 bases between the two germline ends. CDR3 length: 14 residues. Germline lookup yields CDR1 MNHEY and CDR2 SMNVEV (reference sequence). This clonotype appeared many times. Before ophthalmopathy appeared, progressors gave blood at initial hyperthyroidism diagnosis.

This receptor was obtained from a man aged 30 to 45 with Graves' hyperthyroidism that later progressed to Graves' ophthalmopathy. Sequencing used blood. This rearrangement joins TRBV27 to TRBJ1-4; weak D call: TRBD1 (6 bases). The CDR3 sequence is CASHPTGNNEKLFF. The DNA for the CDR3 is TGTGCCAGCCATCCGACAGGAAATAATGAAAAACTGTTTTTT. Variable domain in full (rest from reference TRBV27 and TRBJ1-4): EAQVTQNPRYLITVTGKKLTVTCSQNMNHEYMSWYRQDPGLGLRQIYYSMNVEVTDKGDVPEGYKVSRKEKRNFPLILESPSPNQTSLYFCASHPTGNNEKLFFGSGTQLSVL.